The 7 T cell receptor beta chains listed next were all sequenced from one sample in a study of cytomegalovirus exposure and HLA in healthy donors listed by TCRdb under 2017. Receptor libraries were prepared by the immunoSEQ multiplex PCR assay. For the multiplex PCR, a mixture combining 60 forward primers for TCR Vbeta segments and 13 reverse primers for TCR Jbeta segments was used. TCRdb obtained this table from immuneACCESS and retained in-frame rearrangements with V and J assigned. These tables miss some clones; where compared with another copy, unresolved V genes account for less than half of the shortfall, and the remainder is unexplained. For this sample the table gives 100,000 to 150,000 clones, of which 78% were detected only once. The ten top clones hold 9.5% to 13% of the sample. Sequenced input: PBMCs. The source of these receptors is a man younger than 45 in good health and CMV-seropositive.

This clone was detected a few times. The chain couples TRBV9 to TRBJ2-7; possible D gene TRBD2, 6 bases. Looked up from germline, CDR1 is SGDLS and CDR2 is YYNGEE. Trimming removed 2 bases at V and 4 bases at J, with 16 bases between. The CDR3 consists of 15 residues. This CDR3 is CASSVGVAREYEQYF. CDR3 bases: TGTGCCAGCAGCGTGGGGGTAGCTCGGGAGTACGAGCAGTACTTC.

A word on this clone: Its ends do not fully match the called genes, so a read error is possible. The chain is built from TRBV5-3 and TRBJ1-1; D gene uncertain. TRBV5-3 is sorted into the ORF group, with uncertain function. The length of the CDR3 is 15 residues. The CDR3 DNA reads TGTGCCAGAAGCCCCCCCTTGCAGGCGAGCACTGGAGCTTTCTTT. It translates to CARSPPLQASTGAFF.

The CDR3 reads CASSVAGDTEAFF. The DNA for the CDR3 is TGTGCCAGCAGCGTAGCAGGGGACACTGAAGCTTTCTTT. V is TRBV9 and J is TRBJ1-1; D possibly corresponds to TRBD1 (6 bases). Germline loops: CDR1 SGDLS, CDR2 YYNGEE. This CDR3 region has 13 residues. Trimming cost V 0 bases and J 3 bases, with 6 bases left between them.

The table lists this clone with a count of one. The V gene is TRBV27, the J gene TRBJ2-2, with D unresolved. V shed 6 bases and J shed 3 bases, with 17 bases lying between them. This CDR3 contains 16 residues. The germline CDR1 and CDR2 sequences are MNHEY and SMNVEV (reference sequence). CDR3 loop: CASSSLFGRDTGELFF. The CDR3 DNA reads TGTGCCAGCAGCTCGCTATTTGGCCGGGACACCGGGGAGCTGTTTTTT.

The gene calls are TRBV6-5 and TRBJ2-7, with D possibly matching TRBD2 (6 bases). Germline V gene data show CDR1 as MNHEY and CDR2 as SVGAGI. V shed 2 bases and J shed 4 bases, with 12 bases lying between them. The CDR3 runs to 14 residues. As DNA, the CDR3 is TGTGCCAGCAGTTACACGGGAGCGGAGTACGAGCAGTACTTC. It yields the protein CASSYTGAEYEQYF.

The rearrangement uses TRBV28 and TRBJ1-5; no clear D gene. Deletions cut 8 bases from V and 1 base from J, with 6 bases between. The CDR3 runs to 12 residues. The germline gives CDR1 MDHEN, CDR2 SYDVKM. DNA for the CDR3: TGTGCCAGCCTACGGAGCAATCAGCCCCAGCATTTT. Encoded protein: CASLRSNQPQHF.

The chain couples TRBV7-2 to TRBJ2-7; D might be TRBD2 (6 bases). V lost 6 bases to trimming and J lost 10 bases, with 19 bases between them. The CDR3 length is 13 residues. Germline CDR1 and CDR2: SGHTA and FQGNSA. The chain's CDR3 is CASSLTLGGDQYF. The CDR3 DNA reads TGTGCCAGCAGTTTGACCCTCGGCGGGGACCAGTACTTC.